The 8 T cell receptor beta chains below come from one sample, sequenced in a study of blood T cell repertoires in COVID-19. Data came from immunoSEQ multiplex PCR; TCRdb stores just in-frame clones and leaves some out. Of about 190,000 clones listed, 70% to 90% are singletons. The sample taken for sequencing was peripheral blood. The receptors come from a man in his thirties or forties with acute or convalescent COVID-19.

The genes are TRBV4-1 and TRBJ2-7; D is possibly TRBD2 (6 bases). Per germline, CDR1 MGHRA and CDR2 YSYEKL. This CDR3 has 16 amino acids. V lost 1 base and J 5 bases, leaving 18 bases between the germline ends. Written as DNA, the CDR3 is TGCGCCAGCAGCCAAGCCTCCGGGACTCCTCTGCACGAGCAGTACTTC. Amino acid sequence: CASSQASGTPLHEQYF.

The V call is TRBV18, the J call TRBJ1-3; D perhaps matches TRBD1 (6 bases). The CDR3 has 15 amino acids. Germline lookup yields CDR1 KGHSH and CDR2 LQKENI. V was trimmed by 3 bases and J by 5 bases, leaving 14 bases between them. CDR3 in DNA: TGTGCCAGCTCACCGCGGGGGACATCCAGAAACACCATATATTTT. Protein: CASSPRGTSRNTIYF.

J is TRBJ2-1 and V is TRBV6-5, with TRBD2 as a possible D gene (5 bases). The CDR3 loop spans 13 amino acids. The V and J ends lost 2 bases and 4 bases respectively, with 6 bases between them. From germline, CDR1 is MNHEY and CDR2 SVGAGI. CDR3 amino acids: CASSYGGYNEQFF. In DNA, the CDR3 is TGTGCCAGCAGTTACGGCGGGTACAATGAGCAGTTCTTC.

The rearrangement links TRBV11-3 to TRBJ2-1; TRBD2 aligns across 13 bases. The J segment lost 3 bases and the V segment lost 5 bases, leaving 4 bases of the junction unmatched. CDR3 size: 16 residues. The V gene's germline CDR1 is SGHNT and CDR2 YENEEA. This CDR3 reads CASSIGLAGDYNEQFF. In DNA form, the CDR3 reads TGTGCCAGCAGCATCGGACTAGCGGGGGACTACAATGAGCAGTTCTTC.

This clone was detected once. The chain has TRBV7-8 and TRBJ1-3; possibly TRBD1 for D (5 bases). Germline CDR1 SGHVS, CDR2 FQNEAQ. Trimming shortened V by 3 bases and J by 3 bases, and 9 bases separated the two germline ends. The CDR3 has 14 residues. CDR3 amino acids: CASSFGQGGNTIYF. CDR3 sequence (DNA): TGTGCCAGCAGCTTTGGGCAGGGTGGAAACACCATATATTTT.

This rearrangement joins TRBV3-1 (or the pseudogene TRBV3-2) to TRBJ2-1; TRBD2 aligns across 8 bases. The trim removed 5 bases at V and 6 bases at J, leaving 12 bases unmatched. The length of the CDR3 is 16 residues. Germline CDR1 LGHDT, CDR2 YNNKEL (reference sequence). Here the CDR3 reads CASSSPGLVVSNEQFF. As DNA, the CDR3 is TGTGCCAGCAGCTCCCCGGGACTAGTTGTAAGCAATGAGCAGTTCTTC.

V usage is TRBV4-1 and J usage is TRBJ2-7, with 11 bases aligning to TRBD1. Germline-derived CDR1 and CDR2 are MGHRA and YSYEKL. The CDR3 is made up of 19 amino acids. V trimming: 3 bases; J trimming: 2 bases; junction bases outside the gene matches: 15. DNA for the CDR3: TGCGCCAGCAGCCACCTACCCGGGACAGGGGGTAACCCCCCCTACGAGCAGTACTTC. This translates into CASSHLPGTGGNPPYEQYF.

This chain uses TRBV5-1 with TRBJ2-3; D is unclear. Germline V CDR1 and CDR2: SGHRS, YFSETQ. The CDR3 covers 17 residues. The V gene lost 4 bases and the J gene lost 2 bases, with 20 bases spanning the gap. The CDR3 sequence is CASSISRSDHATDTQYF. CDR3 sequence (DNA): TGCGCCAGCAGCATCAGCAGAAGCGACCACGCCACAGATACGCAGTATTTT.